The 17 T cell receptor beta chains given below trace back to one sample, sequenced in a study of blood T cells in healthy people across ages (dated by TCRdb to between 2015 and 2016). Library creation used 5' RACE. The sequencing machine was an Illumina HiSeq 2500. A second PCR of about 6 to 11 cycles was performed with a sample-barcoded 5' primer and a J-beta primer mix. In-frame beta chains were kept once TCRdb had trimmed the public reads at Q25 with fastp and called clones with MiXCR. Merged by CDR3 protein, the rows form single entries marked with the most common genes and DNA. The sample profile shows about 730,000 distinct CDR3 sequences; more than 40% of them were found once. The biggest ten clones account for 20% to 25% of the sample. Source material: blood. Receptors originate from an older woman in good health.

The chain carries TRBV9 and TRBJ2-7; D is tentatively TRBD1 or TRBD2 (6 bases each). The DNA end is more similar to TRBJ2-5, so the J call may be wrong. CDR1 is SGDLS, CDR2 YYNGEE, per germline. CDR3 length: 15 amino acids. The CDR3 loop reads CASTSSEGELETQYF. The CDR3 DNA follows: TGTGCCAGCACCTCGTCGGAGGGGGAGCTGGAGACCCAGTACTTC.

This chain links TRBV27 with TRBJ2-7; TRBD2 agrees at 9 bases. V gave up 2 bases and J gave up 5 bases; unmatched junction bases: 7. The V gene's germline CDR1 is MNHEY and CDR2 SMNVEV (reference sequence). The CDR3 spans 15 residues. CDR3 in DNA: TGTGCCAGCAGTTTAGGGACTAGCTCTAGCCACGAGCAGTACTTC. It codes for CASSLGTSSSHEQYF.

The chain employs TRBV2 and TRBJ1-1, with a weak D call TRBD1 (5 bases). The V gene's germline CDR1 is SNHLY and CDR2 FYNNEI. V gave up 7 bases and J gave up 5 bases, with 17 bases separating them. The CDR3 runs 14 residues. As DNA, the CDR3 is TGTGCCAGCATGGGGGACCCAAGTGGGACTGAAGCTTTCTTT. As protein: CASMGDPSGTEAFF.

This chain joins TRBV27 and TRBJ2-5; 9 bases are a match to TRBD2. The end of the DNA aligns better with TRBJ2-7, so the J call may be wrong. This CDR3 region has 15 residues. Germline V gene data show CDR1 as MNHEY and CDR2 as SMNVEV (reference sequence). The DNA for the CDR3 is TGTGCCAGCAGTTATTTAGCGGGAGAGTCGGACGAGCAGTACTTC. This encodes CASSYLAGESDEQYF.

For this clonotype: This may arise from a read error, as a much more abundant clone is one base away. The chain joins TRBV6-5 to TRBJ2-1; D is undetermined. Per germline, CDR1 MNHEY and CDR2 SVGAGI. This CDR3 region has 13 residues. CDR3: CANSWVGGNEQFF. The CDR3 region has the DNA TGTGCCAACAGTTGGGTGGGCGGAAATGAGCAGTTCTTC.

About this clonotype: A much larger clone differs by one base, so this may be a read error. The chain combines TRBV11-2 with TRBJ2-1; TRBD1 matches 9 bases. The CDR3 length is 16 residues. Per the germline V gene, CDR1 is SGHAT and CDR2 is FQNNGV. The CDR3 nucleotides read TGTGCCAGCAGCTTAGGAGGGACAGGGCTAGGGAATGGGCAGTTCTTC. Protein: CASSLGGTGLGNGQFF.

The V call is TRBV3-1, the J call TRBJ2-1; 9 positions match TRBD2. The CDR3 is 15 residues long. CDR1 and CDR2 from the germline V gene are LGHDT and YNNKEL (reference sequence). The junction had 4 bases not matched to a gene; V was cut back by 0 bases and J by 7 bases. The CDR3 nucleotides are TGTGCCAGCAGCCAAGATAGCGGGAGAAAGAATGAGCAGTTCTTC. Translated, it gives CASSQDSGRKNEQFF.

The V call is TRBV12-3 or TRBV12-4, the J call TRBJ2-3; the D is unclear. Trimming shortened V by 11 bases and J by 1 base, and 13 bases separated the two germline ends. This CDR3 spans 13 amino acids. The CDR3 protein is CACTFGGTDTQYF. Here the CDR3 DNA reads TGTGCCTGCACCTTTGGGGGCACAGATACGCAGTATTTT.

This clonotype turned up a few times. This sequence may be a read error, since a much larger clone differs from it by one base. V usage is TRBV27 and J usage is TRBJ2-4; 7 bases line up with TRBD1. The end of the DNA aligns better with TRBJ2-7, so the J call may be wrong. Germline-derived CDR1 and CDR2 are MNHEY and SMNVEV (reference sequence). This CDR3 is built from 17 residues. The CDR3 coding sequence is TGTGCCAGCAGTCTGGAAAATGGGGACAGTTCACCGGGCGAGCAGTACTTC. Translating it yields CASSLENGDSSPGEQYF.

This clonotype was detected ten times or more. A read error may produce the germline difference seen at one junction end. This chain joins TRBV4-3 and TRBJ1-2; 10 nucleotides match TRBD1. Germline CDR1 is LGHNA and CDR2 is YSLEER. The CDR3 covers 13 residues. CDR3 nucleotides: TGTGCCAGCAGCCAGGGACAGGGGTATGGCTACACCTTC. Amino acid sequence: CASSQGQGYGYTF.

This clonotype was recorded many times. The V gene is TRBV7-9, the J gene TRBJ2-7; the match to TRBD1 covers 11 bases. The CDR3 length is 13 residues. Germline CDR1 and CDR2: SEHNR and FQNEAQ (reference sequence). J was trimmed by 3 bases and V by 10 bases; bases with no gene match: 5. The CDR3: CATRGQGGYEQYF. CDR3 DNA: TGTGCCACCCGGGGACAGGGGGGCTACGAGCAGTACTTC.

The chain carries TRBV27 and TRBJ2-3; 7 bases fit TRBD2. The germline CDR1 and CDR2 sequences are MNHEY and SMNVEV (reference sequence). V was pared by 8 bases and J by 2 bases, with 4 bases of the junction left unmatched. The CDR3 has 13 residues. In nucleotides, the CDR3 is TGTGCCAGCGCCGGGACTATCACAGATACGCAGTATTTT. It codes for CASAGTITDTQYF.

The chain carries TRBV29-1 and TRBJ2-2; TRBD1 is a possible D gene (6 bases). Germline values: CDR1 SQVTM, CDR2 ANQGSEA. There are 13 residues in the CDR3. V dropped 7 bases and J dropped 7 bases, with 16 bases sitting between them. This chain's CDR3 is CSARHRVDGELFF. As DNA, the CDR3 is TGCAGCGCCCGGCACAGGGTCGACGGGGAGCTGTTTTTT.

In this sample, this clonotype turned up a few times. The chain carries TRBV20-1 and TRBJ2-1; weak D call: TRBD2 (6 bases). V was cut by 0 bases and J by 8 bases, with 11 bases left in between. The CDR3 sequence is 13 residues long. Germline V CDR1 and CDR2: DFQATT, SNEGSKA (reference sequence). The CDR3 DNA reads TGCAGTGCTAGAGATACCGGGAGTGATGAGCAGTTCTTC. Translated, it gives CSARDTGSDEQFF.

The V gene is TRBV12-3 or TRBV12-4, the J gene TRBJ2-7, with D tentatively TRBD2 (5 bases). CDR3 length: 14 residues. V was trimmed by 5 bases and J by 4 bases, leaving 15 bases between them. The CDR3 loop is CASSGDYTRYEQYF. The DNA of the CDR3 is TGTGCCAGCAGTGGAGACTACACCAGGTACGAGCAGTACTTC.

DNA for the CDR3: TGTGCCAGCAGCTTGGGCTTACTAGCGCAACAAGAGACCCAGTACTTC. As protein: CASSLGLLAQQETQYF. The genes are TRBV7-2 and TRBJ2-5, with 7 bases that match TRBD2. There are 16 residues in the CDR3. V lost 3 bases and J lost 2; bases outside the gene matches: 9. CDR1 and CDR2 from the germline V gene are SGHTA and FQGNSA.

This clonotype showed up many times. The chain couples TRBV20-1 to TRBJ2-4; D is perhaps TRBD1 or TRBD2 (5 bases each). This CDR3 has 15 amino acids. The germline V gene encodes CDR1 DFQATT and CDR2 SNEGSKA (reference sequence). The V gene lost 6 bases and the J gene lost 0 bases, with 15 bases spanning the gap. CDR3 residues: CSAAEEGVAKNIQYF. In DNA form, the CDR3 reads TGCAGTGCGGCGGAGGAAGGGGTAGCCAAAAACATTCAGTACTTC.